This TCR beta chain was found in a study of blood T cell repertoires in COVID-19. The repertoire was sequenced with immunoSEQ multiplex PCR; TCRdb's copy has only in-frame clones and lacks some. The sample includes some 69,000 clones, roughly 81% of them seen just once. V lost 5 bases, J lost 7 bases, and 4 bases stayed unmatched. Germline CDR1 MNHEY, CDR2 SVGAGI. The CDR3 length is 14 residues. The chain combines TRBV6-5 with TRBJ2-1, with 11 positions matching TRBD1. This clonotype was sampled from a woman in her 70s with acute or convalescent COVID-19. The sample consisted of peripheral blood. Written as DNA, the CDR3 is TGTGCCAGCAGTCCCGGGACAGGGGGTAATGAGCAGTTCTTC. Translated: CASSPGTGGNEQFF.